This TCR beta chain emerged from a study of blood T cell repertoires in COVID-19. This clone turned up a few times. V was cut by 4 bases and J by 4 bases, with 11 bases left in between. In germline, CDR1 is SGHRS, CDR2 YFSETQ. CDR3 size: 13 residues. Individuals drawn from 20 to 25 US areas were about 18 to 89 years old. Assay used: immunoSEQ multiplex PCR; TCRdb lists only in-frame clones, some missing. The table lists around 250,000 clones, approximately 85% of them singletons. The rearrangement uses TRBV5-1 and TRBJ2-5, with unresolved D. The TCR was taken from a woman between 50 and 59 years old who had recovered from COVID-19. The sequenced sample consisted of PBMCs or T cells enriched from blood (not recorded which). The CDR3 DNA reads TGCGCCAGCAGCCTCTTCCCGGGAGAGACCCAGTACTTC. Its translation: CASSLFPGETQYF.